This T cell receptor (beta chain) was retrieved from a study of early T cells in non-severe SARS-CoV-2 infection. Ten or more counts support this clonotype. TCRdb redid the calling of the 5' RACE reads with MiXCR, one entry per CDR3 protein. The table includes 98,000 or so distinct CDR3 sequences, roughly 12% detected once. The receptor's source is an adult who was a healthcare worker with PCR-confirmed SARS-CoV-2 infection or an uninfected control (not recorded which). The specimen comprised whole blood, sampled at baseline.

Here the CDR3 reads CASSGGTDPLREQFF. The CDR3 DNA reads as TGCGCCAGCAGCGGCGGGACTGACCCTCTTCGTGAGCAGTTCTTC. V gene TRBV5-1 combines with J gene TRBJ2-1, with a tentative D call TRBD2 (6 bases). The CDR3 spans 15 residues. V lost 4 bases to trimming and J lost 9 bases, with 20 bases between them. CDR1 is SGHRS, CDR2 YFSETQ, per germline.